Listed below are T cell receptor beta chains from one sample, sequenced in a study of post-analysis software for immune sequencing data. TCRdb fed the PCR reads into MiXCR, producing one record per CDR3 protein. This table has approximately 770,000 distinct CDR3 sequences, roughly 50% appearing once. Sequenced material: blood. Receptor source: a girl under 18 with multiple sclerosis. The CDR3 runs from the conserved cysteine through the conserved F or W. A D gene is named only where the DNA matches it firmly. The size of a clone is reported for some rows only, either as once, few or many, or as a class for expanded clones.

CDR3 length	D gene	clone size	J gene	V gene	CDR3 DNA	CDR3 protein
14	-	-	TRBJ2-7	TRBV12-3/TRBV12-4	TGTGCCAGCAGTCCACTGACCCCAGCCTACGAGCAGTACTTC	CASSPLTPAYEQYF
15	-	-	TRBJ2-3	TRBV9	TGTACCAGCAGCGTTATCGGGAGTGATACAGATACGCAGTATTTT	CTSSVIGSDTDTQYF
15	-	-	TRBJ1-5	TRBV3-1	TGTGTCAGCAGCCAAGAAACCGGGGTGAATCAGCCCCAGCATTTT	CVSSQETGVNQPQHF
13	-	-	TRBJ2-1	TRBV3-1	TGTGCCAGCAGCCACGGACAGCCGGGTGAGCAGTTCTTC	CASSHGQPGEQFF
14	-	-	TRBJ1-2	TRBV6-1	TGTGCCAGCAGTGTTGATGGCTCCCACCCTGGCTACACCTTC	CASSVDGSHPGYTF
13	-	-	TRBJ1-2	TRBV12-3/TRBV12-4	TGTGCCAGCAGTCCAACACAAGACTATGGCTACACCTTC	CASSPTQDYGYTF
14	-	-	TRBJ1-1	TRBV20-1	TGCAGTGCTAGAGCTTCGGGGATGAACACTGAAGCTTTCTTT	CSARASGMNTEAFF
16	TRBD2	few	TRBJ2-3	TRBV6-1	TGTGCCAGCAGTGCGGGACTAGCGGGGAGCACAGATACGCAGTATTTT	CASSAGLAGSTDTQYF
16	TRBD2	-	TRBJ2-4	TRBV7-9	TGTGCCGGCAGATCTAGCGTGGCTAGCGGGAGTAACATTCAGTACTTC	CAGRSSVASGSNIQYF
18	-	few	TRBJ2-1	TRBV6-5	TGTGCCAGCAGTTACTCCTCCTGGGATAGCGGTTCCTACAATGAGCAGTTCTTC	CASSYSSWDSGSYNEQFF
13	TRBD1	-	TRBJ1-1	TRBV20-1	TGCAGTGCAACGGGACAGGGGGCGAGGAAGGCTTTCTTT	CSATGQGARKAFF
14	-	-	TRBJ2-1	TRBV6-2/TRBV6-3	TGTGCCAGCAGTTATGGGCTAGCGAACAATGAGCAGTTCTTC	CASSYGLANNEQFF
14	-	-	TRBJ2-7	TRBV27	TGTGCCAGCAGTTCCCCGGACGCTACGGGCGAGCAGTACTTC	CASSSPDATGEQYF
11	-	few	TRBJ2-7	TRBV6-2/TRBV6-3	TGTGCCAGCAGTTACACCGGACAGCAGTACTTC	CASSYTGQQYF
17	TRBD2	few	TRBJ2-3	TRBV6-6	TGTGCCAGCAGCTTCAACTATAGGACTAGCGGGACAGATACGCAGTATTTT	CASSFNYRTSGTDTQYF
13	TRBD1	-	TRBJ1-2	TRBV11-2	TGTGCCAGCAGGTCGGGACAGAACTATGGCTACACCTTC	CASRSGQNYGYTF
10	-	few	TRBJ2-4	TRBV20-1	TGCAGTGTTAGAGGAAACATTCAGTACTTC	CSVRGNIQYF
14	-	few	TRBJ2-1	TRBV12-3/TRBV12-4	TGTGCCAGCAGTTTAGTGGTCGAGGGCAATGAGCAGTTCTTC	CASSLVVEGNEQFF
15	TRBD1	few	TRBJ2-7	TRBV7-9	TGTGCCAGCAGCTTAGGGGGGACAGGCACCTACGAGCAGTACTTC	CASSLGGTGTYEQYF
14	-	-	TRBJ1-2	TRBV9	TGTGCCAGCAGCCCCAGCGGGGAGGGGATTGGCTACACCTTC	CASSPSGEGIGYTF
15	-	-	TRBJ2-7	TRBV18	TGTGCCAGCTCACCAGACCCACCCGATACCTACGAGCAGTACTTC	CASSPDPPDTYEQYF
19	TRBD2	few	TRBJ2-5	TRBV20-1	TGCAGTGCCCAACATTATTACACAGTTGGGACTAGCGGTTACAATGAGCAGTACTTC	CSAQHYYTVGTSGYNEQYF
13	-	few	TRBJ2-7	TRBV3-1	TGTGCCAGCAGTGATTCTAGCGCCTACGAGCAGTACTTC	CASSDSSAYEQYF
16	TRBD1	-	TRBJ2-7	TRBV7-6	TGTGCCAGCAGCAAACTGGCCGGGGACAGCTCCTACGAGCAGTACTTC	CASSKLAGDSSYEQYF
15	TRBD1	few	TRBJ1-1	TRBV5-6	TGTGCCAGCAGCTTGGAAGACAGGGCAGGGACTGAAGCTTTCTTT	CASSLEDRAGTEAFF
14	-	-	TRBJ1-4	TRBV28	TGTGCCAGCAGTTTTGCCGGGGCTAATGAAAAACTGTTTTTT	CASSFAGANEKLFF
14	-	-	TRBJ2-1	TRBV12-3/TRBV12-4	TGTGCCAGCAGCTTTAGCGTGCATTACAATGAGCAGTTCTTC	CASSFSVHYNEQFF
14	-	few	TRBJ1-4	TRBV7-6	TGTGCCAGCAGCTTAGCGGGGCCCAATGAAAAACTGTTTTTT	CASSLAGPNEKLFF
16	-	-	TRBJ2-7	TRBV6-6	TGTGCCAGCAGTTACACAGGTCTAGCGAAATACTACGAGCAGTACTTC	CASSYTGLAKYYEQYF
13	TRBD2	-	TRBJ2-5	TRBV20-1	TGCAGTGCTCCGACTAGCGGTCAAGAGACCCAGTACTTC	CSAPTSGQETQYF
15	TRBD2	-	TRBJ2-1	TRBV7-8	TGTGCCAGCAGCTTTAGCGGGAGGGTCCACAATGAGCAGTTCTTC	CASSFSGRVHNEQFF
13	-	few	TRBJ1-2	TRBV12-3/TRBV12-4	TGTGCCAGCAGTTACGACCCTAACTATGGCTACACCTTC	CASSYDPNYGYTF
14	-	-	TRBJ2-7	TRBV6-6	TGTGCCAGCAGTTACGACTTAGGAGAATACGAGCAGTACTTC	CASSYDLGEYEQYF
15	TRBD2	few	TRBJ2-5	TRBV7-2	TGTGCCAGCAGCGGGACTAGCGGGGATCAAGAGACCCAGTACTTC	CASSGTSGDQETQYF
15	TRBD2	-	TRBJ2-3	TRBV13	TGTGCCAGCACCACTAGGACTAGCGGGAGAGATACGCAGTATTTT	CASTTRTSGRDTQYF
16	-	-	TRBJ2-1	TRBV7-2	TGTGCCAGCAGCTTCCCGGGCGGTCAGGCCTACAATGAGCAGTTCTTC	CASSFPGGQAYNEQFF
15	TRBD2	-	TRBJ2-3	TRBV29-1	TGCAGCGTTGTTAATAGCGGGAGGGCAGGAGATACGCAGTATTTT	CSVVNSGRAGDTQYF